This section outlines one T cell receptor (beta chain) sequence together with its context. Unmatched junction bases numbered 9, after V lost 4 bases and J lost 5 bases. This CDR3 has 17 residues. Germline V gene data show CDR1 as SGHRS and CDR2 as YFSETQ. The authors' processing: Estimates of nucleated cell counts were drawn from the amplification of reference gene primers. The assay was immunoSEQ multiplex PCR, and TCRdb's table has in-frame clones only and misses some. V, J and clone size are taken as reported in that table, and D and trimming were inferred from the DNA itself. The sample consists of more than 50,000 clones, approximately 85% of them appearing once. This record comes from a study of blood T cell repertoires in COVID-19. About the research overall: Acute and convalescent COVID-19 specimens originated in the United States, Italy and Spain. From T cells, B-cell-depleted T cells, or PBMCs came the material, which was cDNA or gDNA.

Specimen: peripheral blood. The sequence was obtained from a human donor in a cohort sampled during active COVID-19. This chain uses TRBV5-1 with TRBJ2-5, with 15 bases fitting TRBD2. CDR3 bases: TGCGCCAGCAGCCCAGGACTAGCGGGGGGGCCGGGGGAGACCCAGTACTTC. As protein: CASSPGLAGGPGETQYF.